The 19 T cell receptor beta chains given below trace back to one sample, sequenced in a study of regulatory T cells in long-lasting Graves disease. Researchers made TCR beta libraries by using iRepertoire HTBI primers and running Arm-PCR on CDR3 regions. A single record per CDR3 protein comes from TCRdb applying MiXCR to the multiplex PCR reads. Of roughly 420,000 distinct CDR3 sequences in the sample, about 17% are singletons; the top ten hold about 10%. The time point was: newly diagnosed GD, antithyroid drugs for less than 3 months. PBMC-extracted RNA yielded the TCR library. Another study also made use of these data, one on T cells in Graves' hyperthyroidism and ophthalmopathy.

Specimen: peripheral blood mononuclear cells (PBMCs), collected at new diagnosis, from a patient treated with antithyroid drugs. These receptors were collected from a young woman with Graves disease.

This clonotype was seen at least ten times. The gene calls are TRBV11-3 and TRBJ2-3; TRBD1 is a possible D gene (6 bases). The CDR3 length is 15 residues. The V gene lost 2 bases and the J gene lost 2 bases, with 11 bases spanning the gap. Germline CDR1 and CDR2: SGHNT and YENEEA. CDR3 sequence (DNA): TGTGCCAGCAGCTTAAGGGGGTCGTTCACAGATACGCAGTATTTT. It translates to CASSLRGSFTDTQYF. Drawing the rest from reference TRBV11-3 and TRBJ2-3, the complete variable domain is EAGVVQSPRYKIIEKKQPVAFWCNPISGHNTLYWYLQNLGQGPELLIRYENEEAVDDSQLPKDRFSAERLKGVDSTLKIQPAELGDSAVYLCASSLRGSFTDTQYFGPGTRLTVL.

This clonotype came up many times. The junction differs from germline at one of its ends, possibly a read error. This chain connects TRBV5-1 to TRBJ1-1, with D perhaps matching TRBD1 (6 bases). The CDR3 runs to 14 residues. Germline values: CDR1 SGHRS, CDR2 YFSETQ. The chain's CDR3 is CASSLQGVNTEAFF. The CDR3 coding sequence is TGTGCCAGCAGCTTACAGGGTGTGAACACTGAAGCTTTCTTT.

This clonotype was seen at least ten times. In DNA form, the CDR3 reads TGTGCCAGCAGCCAAGATCGGGGGCCTGGGCAGTACTTC. This encodes CASSQDRGPGQYF. The chain recombines TRBV3-1 with TRBJ2-5; D may correspond to TRBD1 or TRBD2 (6 bases each). This CDR3 region has 13 residues. The germline gives CDR1 LGHDT, CDR2 YNNKEL (reference sequence). V was clipped by 0 bases and J by 11 bases, with 13 bases between them.

The table lists this clonotype with many counts. The rearrangement uses TRBV11-2 and TRBJ2-3; D is perhaps TRBD1 or TRBD2 (5 bases each). CDR3 length: 15 residues. V lost 5 bases and J lost 0, with 12 bases in between. CDR1 is SGHAT and CDR2 is FQNNGV in the germline V gene. The CDR3 nucleotides read TGTGCCAGCAGCCCGGGACCGAGTAGCACAGATACGCAGTATTTT. Amino acids: CASSPGPSSTDTQYF. The full variable domain, in which reference TRBV11-2 and TRBJ2-3 provide the parts outside the CDR3, is EAGVAQSPRYKIIEKRQSVAFWCNPISGHATLYWYQQILGQGPKLLIQFQNNGVVDDSQLPKDRFSAERLKGVDSTLKIQPAKLEDSAVYLCASSPGPSSTDTQYFGPGTRLTVL.

This clonotype was counted many times. This chain joins TRBV5-1 and TRBJ2-1; 9 positions match TRBD2. The germline CDR1 and CDR2 sequences are SGHRS and YFSETQ. V lost 4 bases to trimming and J lost 0 bases; unmatched junction nucleotides: 8. This CDR3 has 17 amino acids. The CDR3 spells CASSLRLADPSYNEQFF. CDR3 nucleotide sequence: TGCGCCAGCAGCCTACGACTAGCGGACCCCTCCTACAATGAGCAGTTCTTC. The full variable domain, with the rest looked up from reference TRBV5-1 and TRBJ2-1, is KAGVTQTPRYLIKTRGQQVTLSCSPISGHRSVSWYQQTPGQGLQFLFEYFSETQRNKGNFPGRFSGRQFSNSRSEMNVSTLELGDSALYLCASSLRLADPSYNEQFFGPGTRLTVL.

This clonotype showed up many times. In DNA form, the CDR3 reads TGTGCCAGCATTCCGGGCGCGGGCGAAATCTACGAGCAGTACTTC. As protein: CASIPGAGEIYEQYF. The gene calls are TRBV28 and TRBJ2-7; TRBD2 might be the D (5 bases). In germline, CDR1 is MDHEN, CDR2 SYDVKM. V dropped 7 bases and J dropped 3 bases, with 19 bases sitting between them. This CDR3 spans 15 amino acids.

A remark on this clonotype: A junction end diverges from the germline sequence, so it may reflect a read error. The genes are TRBV5-1 and TRBJ2-2; 8 bases are shared with TRBD2. The CDR3 has 16 residues. Per germline, CDR1 SGHRS and CDR2 YFSETQ. The CDR3 DNA reads TGCGCCAGCAGCTTGGCACGTAGCGGGAACACCGGGGAGCCGTTTTTT. This gives the protein CASSLARSGNTGEPFF.

The chain has TRBV27 and TRBJ2-7; TRBD1 agrees at 8 bases. Trimming at V came to 3 bases and at J to 5 bases, leaving 9 bases not matched to a gene. The CDR3 is made up of 15 amino acids. Germline CDR1 MNHEY, CDR2 SMNVEV (reference sequence). The CDR3 protein is CASSFDPGQVHEQYF. The CDR3 coding sequence is TGTGCCAGCAGTTTCGATCCGGGACAGGTCCACGAGCAGTACTTC.

This clonotype was seen many times. The chain employs TRBV7-9 and TRBJ2-7; D gene ambiguous. V lost 1 base, J lost 2 bases, and 15 bases lay in between. The germline V gene has CDR1 SEHNR and CDR2 FQNEAQ (reference sequence). This CDR3 contains 16 residues. The CDR3 coding sequence is TGTGCCAGCAGCTTAGGGGGAAGTGGCGCAACCTACGAGCAGTACTTC. Amino acid sequence: CASSLGGSGATYEQYF.

In its sample, this clonotype was seen many times. The J gene is TRBJ1-3, the V gene TRBV30; 7 bases agree with TRBD1. CDR1 and CDR2 from the germline V gene are GTSNPN and SVGIG (reference sequence). This CDR3 region has 14 residues. The V segment lost 2 bases and the J segment 5 bases; nucleotides outside the gene matches: 6. CDR3 in amino acids: CAWSYYRGRNTIYF. The CDR3 nucleotides read TGTGCCTGGAGTTATTACAGGGGTCGAAACACCATATATTTT.

The rearrangement joins TRBV9 to TRBJ1-2; D remains ambiguous. CDR1 is SGDLS and CDR2 is YYNGEE in the germline V gene. The V gene lost 4 bases and the J gene lost 6 bases, with 10 bases spanning the gap. CDR3 length: 12 residues. The CDR3 spells CASSREPDGYTF. DNA of the CDR3: TGTGCCAGCAGCAGGGAACCCGATGGCTACACCTTC.

This clonotype occurred many times. The chain couples TRBV4-1 to TRBJ2-1, with TRBD2 as a possible D gene (7 bases). The V gene lost 1 base and the J gene lost 8 bases, with 12 bases spanning the gap. CDR1 and CDR2 (germline): MGHRA, YSYEKL. The CDR3 has 14 amino acids. The CDR3 region has the DNA TGCGCCAGCAGCCAAGTAGGGGGGGTAGATGAGCAGTTCTTC. Protein product: CASSQVGGVDEQFF.

In this sample, this clonotype turned up many times. The chain joins TRBV5-1 to TRBJ1-1; 9 nucleotides match TRBD1. The V segment lost 5 bases and the J segment 10 bases; nucleotides outside the gene matches: 9. From germline, CDR1 is SGHRS and CDR2 YFSETQ. The CDR3 has 13 amino acids. The CDR3 here is CASRDGTGLVAFF. As DNA, the CDR3 is TGCGCCAGCAGGGATGGGACAGGGCTTGTAGCTTTCTTT.

This clonotype was seen many times. V gene TRBV27 combines with J gene TRBJ2-5, with a weak D call TRBD2 (5 bases). The CDR3 sequence is 15 residues long. Germline lookup yields CDR1 MNHEY and CDR2 SMNVEV (reference sequence). V lost 7 bases, J lost 4 bases, and 19 bases lay in between. DNA for the CDR3: TGTGCCAGCACCCCTTGGGCCCGGAGGCGAGAGACCCAGTACTTC. This translates into CASTPWARRRETQYF.

The chain couples TRBV7-9 to TRBJ2-1; no firm D call. Trimming took off 4 bases at V and 5 bases at J, with 15 bases between the two ends. CDR3 length: 15 residues. CDR1 is SEHNR and CDR2 is FQNEAQ in the germline V gene (reference sequence). The chain's CDR3 is CASSSLVGYDNEQFF. CDR3 sequence (DNA): TGTGCCAGCAGCTCCTTAGTAGGTTATGACAATGAGCAGTTCTTC. Complete variable domain (other parts from reference TRBV7-9 and TRBJ2-1): DTGVSQNPRHKITKRGQNVTFRCDPISEHNRLYWYRQTLGQGPEFLTYFQNEAQLEKSRLLSDRFSAERPKGSFSTLEIQRTEQGDSAMYLCASSSLVGYDNEQFFGPGTRLTVL.

This chain joins TRBV18 and TRBJ2-7; maybe TRBD1 (5 bases). The CDR3 is 12 residues long. Between the trimmed V and J ends, which lost 5 bases and 3 bases, there was a span of 8 bases. The germline V gene has CDR1 KGHSH and CDR2 LQKENI. The chain's CDR3 is CASSTGVYEQYF. The CDR3 region has the DNA TGTGCCAGCTCAACAGGAGTCTACGAGCAGTACTTC.

This clonotype came up many times. The chain combines TRBV30 with TRBJ2-7, with D possibly being TRBD2 (5 bases). Germline-derived CDR1 and CDR2 are GTSNPN and SVGIG (reference sequence). V was clipped by 4 bases and J by 6 bases, with 16 bases between them. CDR3 size: 13 residues. This CDR3 reads CAWKHTARGEQYF. The CDR3 nucleotides read TGTGCCTGGAAACACACGGCCCGGGGCGAGCAGTACTTC.

This clonotype was counted many times. The rearrangement links TRBV12-3 or TRBV12-4 to TRBJ2-1, with D perhaps matching TRBD2 (5 bases). Trimming stripped 3 bases from V and 1 base from J, with 10 bases between. The CDR3 length is 15 residues. The CDR3 spells CASSFWVASYNEQFF. CDR3 sequence (DNA): TGTGCCAGCAGTTTTTGGGTAGCGTCCTACAATGAGCAGTTCTTC.

This clonotype was seen ten or more times. The V gene is TRBV6-2 or TRBV6-3, the J gene TRBJ2-1; 10 bases are a match to TRBD2. After removal of 8 bases from V and 8 bases from J, the junction contained 12 bases not matched to a gene. CDR1 is MNHEY, CDR2 SVGEGT, per germline. CDR3 length: 15 amino acids. The CDR3 sequence is CASCAPTSGIDEQFF. The CDR3 DNA is TGTGCCAGCTGTGCCCCTACTAGCGGGATTGATGAGCAGTTCTTC.